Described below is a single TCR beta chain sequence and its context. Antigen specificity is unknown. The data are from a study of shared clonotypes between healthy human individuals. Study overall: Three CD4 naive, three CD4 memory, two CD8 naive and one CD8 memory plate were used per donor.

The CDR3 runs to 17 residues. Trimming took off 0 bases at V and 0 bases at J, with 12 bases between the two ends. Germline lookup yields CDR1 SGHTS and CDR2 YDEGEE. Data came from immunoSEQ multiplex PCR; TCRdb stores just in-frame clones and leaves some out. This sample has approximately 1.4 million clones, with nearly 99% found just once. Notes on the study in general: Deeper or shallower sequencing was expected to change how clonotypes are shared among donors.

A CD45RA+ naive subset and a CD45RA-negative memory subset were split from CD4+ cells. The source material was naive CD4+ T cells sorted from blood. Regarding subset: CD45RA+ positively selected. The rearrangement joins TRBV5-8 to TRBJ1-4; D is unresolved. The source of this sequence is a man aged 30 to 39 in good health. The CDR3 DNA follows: TGTGCCAGCAGCTTGGGTGCAGCAAGCTCAACTAATGAAAAACTGTTTTTT. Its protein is CASSLGAASSTNEKLFF.